Each of the 4 T cell receptor beta chains below was sequenced from the same sample in a study of beta chain features in type 1 diabetes. Reverse transcribing all isolated RNA meant expressed TCRB transcripts were sequenced. Generated by immunoSEQ multiplex PCR, the TCRdb table keeps only in-frame clones and is missing some. This sample yields around 430,000 clones, of which about 32% are seen a single time; around 0.065% belongs to the top ten. Sequencing was performed on naive CD4+ T cells from blood. These receptors were obtained from a man younger than 30 in good health.

This clone was seen a few times. The CDR3 region has the DNA TGTGCCAGCAGCTTAGCGGGACTAGCTGGAGATACGCAGTATTTT. Translation gives CASSLAGLAGDTQYF. The chain joins TRBV7-2 to TRBJ2-3, with 9 positions matching TRBD2. V lost 0 bases and J lost 5; bases outside the gene matches: 3. The CDR3 runs 15 residues. The germline gives CDR1 SGHTA, CDR2 FQGNSA. Complete variable domain (other parts from reference TRBV7-2 and TRBJ2-3): GAGVSQSPSNKVTEKGKDVELRCDPISGHTALYWYRQSLGQGLEFLIYFQGNSAPDKSGLPSDRFSAERTGGSVSTLTIQRTQQEDSAVYLCASSLAGLAGDTQYFGPGTRLTVL.

The chain employs TRBV27 and TRBJ1-2, with D possibly being TRBD1 (5 bases). V was shortened by 7 bases and J by 7 bases, with 22 bases between the two germline ends. Germline V gives CDR1 MNHEY, CDR2 SMNVEV (reference sequence). The CDR3 loop spans 15 amino acids. CDR3 DNA: TGTGCCAGCACCGTCACCTTCGGGCGAGGGACTGGCTACACCTTC. It specifies CASTVTFGRGTGYTF.

This clone was counted between two and nine times. The J gene is TRBJ2-1, the V gene TRBV30; TRBD2 aligns across 9 bases. CDR3 length: 15 residues. V was clipped by 2 bases and J by 4 bases; unmatched bases: 6. Germline-derived CDR1 and CDR2 are GTSNPN and SVGIG (reference sequence). CDR3 protein: CAWSPAGGGYNEQFF. CDR3 nucleotide sequence: TGTGCCTGGAGTCCCGCGGGAGGGGGTTACAATGAGCAGTTCTTC.

The V gene is TRBV15, the J gene TRBJ2-7, with 7 bases fitting TRBD1. The CDR3 consists of 14 residues. J lost 6 bases, V lost 5 bases, and 10 bases had no gene match. Germline V gives CDR1 LNHNV, CDR2 YYDKDF (reference sequence). The CDR3 is CATSSEGQVREQYF. Written as DNA, the CDR3 is TGTGCCACCAGCTCCGAAGGACAGGTCCGCGAGCAGTACTTC.